The clone carrying this T cell receptor (beta chain) was recorded only once. It was during active infection that Seattle patients were enrolled and then longitudinally followed. Germline V gives CDR1 LNHDA, CDR2 SQIVND (reference sequence). Trimming removed 7 bases from V and 1 base from J, with 19 bases in between. The CDR3 covers 16 residues. Per the study methods: Reference gene primer amplification in the assay estimated nucleated cell counts. Assay: immunoSEQ multiplex PCR; the TCRdb copy retains only in-frame clones and omits some. V and J calls and clone size come straight from that table; D and trimming were deduced from the DNA. Among about 300,000 clones listed, approximately 84% were seen once. The source of the sample is a study of blood T cell repertoires in COVID-19. Study-level background: Donors in the United States, Italy and Spain gave samples during acute or convalescent COVID-19. PBMCs, B-cell-depleted T cells, or T cells provided the cDNA or gDNA that made up the material.

The source of this sequence is a human donor with COVID-19, enrolled during active disease. The donor label of this sample is uncertain. Sequencing used peripheral blood. This chain uses TRBV19 with TRBJ1-1; maybe TRBD1 (5 bases). The DNA for the CDR3 is TGTGCCAGTATAGCGGACCCGGGACGCCAGAACACTGAAGCTTTCTTT. As protein: CASIADPGRQNTEAFF.